These 22 T cell receptor beta chains were all obtained from the same sample, sequenced in a study of cytomegalovirus exposure and HLA in healthy donors. Use of 60 Vbeta and 13 Jbeta primers characterized the PCR. The protocol was immunoSEQ multiplex PCR, while the TCRdb copy is restricted to in-frame clones and leaves out a portion. Among around 94,000 clones, about 62% were seen once, and the ten largest hold approximately 4.3%. The specimen sequenced was PBMCs. These receptors all come from a human donor in good health.

V gene TRBV2 combines with J gene TRBJ2-7; a possible D gene is TRBD2 (6 bases). The germline V gene has CDR1 SNHLY and CDR2 FYNNEI. Trimming took 7 bases from V and 2 from J, leaving 15 bases between them. The CDR3 spans 14 residues. CDR3 sequence: CASNGAGNTYEQYF. CDR3 sequence (DNA): TGTGCCAGCAATGGCGCGGGAAACACCTACGAGCAGTACTTC.

The CDR3 here is CASSLFGTGDTEAFF. The CDR3 bases are TGTGCCAGCAGTTTGTTCGGGACAGGGGACACTGAAGCTTTCTTT. The chain couples TRBV27 to TRBJ1-1; 10 nucleotides line up with TRBD1. The V segment lost 3 bases and the J segment 3 bases; nucleotides outside the gene matches: 4. This CDR3 is built from 15 residues. Germline V CDR1 and CDR2: MNHEY, SMNVEV (reference sequence).

The V and J genes are TRBV29-1 and TRBJ2-1; TRBD1 aligns across 8 bases. The junction had 15 bases not matched to a gene; V was cut back by 3 bases and J by 8 bases. The germline gives CDR1 SQVTM, CDR2 ANQGSEA. The CDR3 has 16 residues. CDR3 loop: CSVDSAVGRGQDEQFF. The CDR3 nucleotides read TGCAGCGTTGACTCCGCCGTTGGCAGGGGGCAAGATGAGCAGTTCTTC.

The table lists this clone with a few counts. This chain uses TRBV30 with TRBJ2-7; D is perhaps TRBD2 (6 bases). Germline CDR1 reads GTSNPN; CDR2 reads SVGIG (reference sequence). V was trimmed by 0 bases and J by 5 bases, leaving 20 bases between them. The CDR3 loop spans 16 amino acids. The CDR3 nucleotides are TGTGCCTGGAGTGTATTTGAGGCAGGGAGGAAGGACGAGCAGTACTTC. It codes for CAWSVFEAGRKDEQYF.

The CDR3 sequence is CASSSGQTNYGYTF. The CDR3 DNA sequence: TGCGCCAGCAGCTCCGGACAGACTAACTATGGCTACACCTTC. V gene TRBV5-1 combines with J gene TRBJ1-2, with D possibly being TRBD1 (6 bases). Trimming took off 3 bases at V and 0 bases at J, with 9 bases between the two ends. The CDR3 has 14 amino acids. The germline gives CDR1 SGHRS, CDR2 YFSETQ.

The chain carries TRBV2 and TRBJ2-2, with a tentative D call TRBD1 (6 bases). V shed 6 bases and J shed 6 bases, with 14 bases lying between them. Germline CDR1 SNHLY, CDR2 FYNNEI. This CDR3 has 14 amino acids. The DNA for the CDR3 is TGTGCCAGCAGGAAGGGGGATGGGGCCGGGGAGCTGTTTTTT. It specifies CASRKGDGAGELFF.

The V call is TRBV28, the J call TRBJ2-5, with TRBD2 identical over 7 bases. The germline CDR1 and CDR2 sequences are MDHEN and SYDVKM. CDR3 length: 15 residues. The V and J ends lost 6 bases and 5 bases, in that order; junction bases with no gene match: 12. The CDR3 DNA sequence: TGTGCCAGCAGATTGCAGCGGGATGGGACGGAGACCCAGTACTTC. This encodes CASRLQRDGTETQYF.

This clone was picked up a small number of times. V is TRBV6-1 and J is TRBJ2-7; 8 bases line up with TRBD1. Germline CDR1 and CDR2: MNHNS and SASEGT. V shed 7 bases, J shed 4 bases, and the junction held 9 bases outside the gene matches. The CDR3 runs to 14 residues. The CDR3 DNA follows: TGTGCCAGCACCCGAGGACAGGGATTTTACGAGCAGTACTTC. Translation gives CASTRGQGFYEQYF.

The chain recombines TRBV9 with TRBJ2-5, with TRBD2 matching 10 bases. Trimming at V came to 2 bases and at J to 9 bases, leaving 4 bases not matched to a gene. This CDR3 comprises 13 residues. Germline CDR1 reads SGDLS; CDR2 reads YYNGEE. CDR3 sequence: CASSVLAGAAQYF. CDR3 DNA sequence: TGTGCCAGCAGCGTTCTAGCGGGAGCGGCCCAGTACTTC.

This chain uses TRBV28 with TRBJ1-5, with D perhaps TRBD1 (6 bases). CDR3 size: 17 residues. Trimming took 3 bases from V and 2 from J, leaving 17 bases between them. Germline V gene data show CDR1 as MDHEN and CDR2 as SYDVKM. CDR3 nucleotides: TGTGCCAGCAGTTTGGTCGGGGGGCTGCGGGGCAATCAGCCCCAGCATTTT. This sequence encodes CASSLVGGLRGNQPQHF.

The chain couples TRBV2 to TRBJ1-2, with a weak D call TRBD1 (6 bases). The V gene lost 7 bases and the J gene lost 4 bases, with 13 bases spanning the gap. CDR1 and CDR2 (germline): SNHLY, FYNNEI. The CDR3 runs 13 residues. CDR3 bases: TGTGCCAGCACCCATGGGACAAGCTATGGCTACACCTTC. As protein: CASTHGTSYGYTF.

The V and J genes are TRBV28 and TRBJ1-5, with D unresolved. Trimming shortened V by 3 bases and J by 0 bases, and 9 bases separated the two germline ends. The CDR3 is made up of 15 amino acids. Germline assignment: CDR1 MDHEN and CDR2 SYDVKM. The CDR3 here is CASSFSDYSNQPQHF. Here the CDR3 DNA reads TGTGCCAGCAGTTTCTCAGATTATAGCAATCAGCCCCAGCATTTT.

This clone was counted a few times. This rearrangement joins TRBV7-3 to TRBJ2-2; D not resolved. Germline CDR1 is SGHTA and CDR2 is FQGTGA. This CDR3 comprises 11 residues. Trimming removed 7 bases from V and 3 bases from J, with 3 bases in between. CDR3 protein: CASTDTGELFF. Written as DNA, the CDR3 is TGTGCCAGCACCGACACCGGGGAGCTGTTTTTT.

This clone was counted a few times. The chain is built from TRBV21-1 and TRBJ2-3; TRBD1 is the table's D call, not checked against the DNA. TRBV21-1 is listed as a pseudogene. The length of the CDR3 is 17 residues. The CDR3 spells CASSKALGQGPPDTQYF. In DNA, the CDR3 is TGTGCCAGCAGCAAAGCGCTAGGACAGGGTCCCCCAGATACGCAGTATTTT.

This clone was found a few times. The rearrangement links TRBV4-1 to TRBJ1-1; a possible D gene is TRBD1 (6 bases). Germline loops: CDR1 MGHRA, CDR2 YSYEKL. This CDR3 contains 15 residues. Trimming removed 4 bases from V and 3 bases from J, with 15 bases in between. The CDR3 DNA follows: TGCGCCAGCAGCCGGGAAAACAGGGAGTACACTGAAGCTTTCTTT. It codes for CASSRENREYTEAFF.

This chain uses TRBV5-4 with TRBJ2-7, with 9 positions matching TRBD1. The CDR3 spans 13 residues. Germline-derived CDR1 and CDR2 are SGHNT and YYREEE (reference sequence). With V trimmed by 3 bases and J by 5 bases, 3 bases remained unmatched. The CDR3 region has the DNA TGTGCCAGCAGCTCGGGACAGGGCGACGAGCAGTACTTC. Amino acid sequence: CASSSGQGDEQYF.

The chain employs TRBV27 and TRBJ2-7; 7 bases agree with TRBD1. The V and J ends lost 5 bases and 2 bases, in that order; junction bases with no gene match: 9. Germline CDR1 MNHEY, CDR2 SMNVEV (reference sequence). CDR3 length equals 15 residues. CDR3 DNA: TGTGCCAGCAGTCCAAAACCGGGACAGACCTACGAGCAGTACTTC. It specifies CASSPKPGQTYEQYF.

The sample holds one count of this clone. The chain is built from TRBV6-5 and TRBJ2-2; 9 bases match TRBD1. The trim removed 7 bases at V and 5 bases at J, leaving 8 bases unmatched. Germline assignment: CDR1 MNHEY and CDR2 SVGAGI. The CDR3 length is 15 residues. CDR3 bases: TGTGCCAGCAACCCGGGACAGGGCGAAACCGGGGAGCTGTTTTTT. Amino acid sequence: CASNPGQGETGELFF.

The J gene is TRBJ1-1, the V gene TRBV10-3; 7 nucleotides match TRBD1. The junction had 4 bases not matched to a gene; V was cut back by 6 bases and J by 0 bases. The V gene's germline CDR1 is ENHRY and CDR2 SYGVKD. This CDR3 has 14 residues. CDR3 protein: CAISQGQVNTEAFF. The CDR3, as DNA: TGTGCCATCAGCCAAGGACAGGTGAACACTGAAGCTTTCTTT.

This clone was counted only a few times. This rearrangement joins TRBV5-3 to TRBJ1-3; maybe TRBD1 (6 bases). TRBV5-3 is treated as an ORF (open reading frame) with a function not yet certain. The length of the CDR3 is 19 residues. The V end lost 2 bases, the J end lost 0 bases, and 21 bases lay between the germline ends. The CDR3 reads CARSFRDTVPSSSGNTIYF. CDR3 coding DNA: TGTGCCAGAAGCTTCCGGGACACAGTACCATCGAGCTCTGGAAACACCATATATTTT.

A note on this clone: The junction shows a germline mismatch at one end, possibly a read error. The chain recombines TRBV27 with TRBJ1-1, with a weak D call TRBD1 (5 bases). The germline V gene has CDR1 MNHEY and CDR2 SMNVEV (reference sequence). The CDR3 consists of 13 residues. CDR3 in DNA: TGTGCCAGCAGATTCAACAGGAACACTGAAGCTTCCTTT. As protein: CASRFNRNTEASF.

The chain carries TRBV5-1 and TRBJ1-4; D is possibly TRBD1 (5 bases). Germline assignment: CDR1 SGHRS and CDR2 YFSETQ. The CDR3 covers 14 residues. V dropped 5 bases and J dropped 5 bases, with 13 bases sitting between them. The CDR3 DNA reads TGCGCCAGCAGTCGAAGCGCAGGGAATGAAAAACTGTTTTTT. Its protein is CASSRSAGNEKLFF.